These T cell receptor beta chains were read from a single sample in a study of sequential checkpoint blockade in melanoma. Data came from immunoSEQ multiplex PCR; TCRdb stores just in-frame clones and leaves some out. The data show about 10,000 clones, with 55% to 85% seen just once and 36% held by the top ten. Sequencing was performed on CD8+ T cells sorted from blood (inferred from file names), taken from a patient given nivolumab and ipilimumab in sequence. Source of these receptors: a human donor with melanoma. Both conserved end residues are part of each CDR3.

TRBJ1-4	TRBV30	CAWSPGTGDEKLFF
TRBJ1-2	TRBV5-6	CASSSTGPLTGYTF
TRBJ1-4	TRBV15	CATRRTAATNEKLFF
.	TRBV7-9	CASSLGGQGPSYEQYF
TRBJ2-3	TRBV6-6	CASSYSASPDTQYF
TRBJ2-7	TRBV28	CASSFRDYQDEQYF
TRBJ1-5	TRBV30	CAWSPGGRQPQHF
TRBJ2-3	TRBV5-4	CASSLGRELDTQYF
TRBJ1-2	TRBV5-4	CASSLMAGGVYGYTF
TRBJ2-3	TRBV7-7	CASSLAGQRSTDTQYF
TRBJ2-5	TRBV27	CASSRGGSQETQYF
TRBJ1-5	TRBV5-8	CASSARGSNQPQHF